This TCR beta chain emerged from a study of early T cells in non-severe SARS-CoV-2 infection. Study-level background: The sequenced material was bulk RNA from unsorted whole blood, and its chains were unpaired.

V shed 5 bases and J 4 bases; nucleotides not matched to a gene: 11. Germline CDR1 is SNHLY and CDR2 is FYNNEI. CDR3 length: 16 residues. This clonotype was detected a few times. Each single cDNA molecule received a unique molecular identifier. From the 5' RACE reads, TCRdb called clonotypes with MiXCR, one entry per CDR3 protein. The table shows 87,000 or so distinct CDR3 sequences, with roughly an eighth occurring only once. This receptor was taken from an adult who was a healthcare worker with PCR-confirmed SARS-CoV-2 infection or an uninfected control (not recorded which). This chain uses TRBV2 with TRBJ2-5, with 9 positions matching TRBD1. Material: whole blood. In DNA, the CDR3 is TGTGCCAGCAGTACCGAGGGACAGGGCACGGGAGAGACCCAGTACTTC. Translation gives CASSTEGQGTGETQYF.